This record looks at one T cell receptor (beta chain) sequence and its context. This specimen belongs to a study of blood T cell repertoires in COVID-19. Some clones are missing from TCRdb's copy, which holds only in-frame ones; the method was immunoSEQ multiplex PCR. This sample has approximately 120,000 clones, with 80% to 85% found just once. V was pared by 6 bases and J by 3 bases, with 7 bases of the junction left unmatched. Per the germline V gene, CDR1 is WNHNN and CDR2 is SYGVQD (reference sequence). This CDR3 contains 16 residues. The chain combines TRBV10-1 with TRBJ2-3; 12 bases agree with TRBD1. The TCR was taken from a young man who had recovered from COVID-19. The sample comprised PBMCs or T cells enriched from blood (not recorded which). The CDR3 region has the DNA TGCGCCAGCAGCGGGGACAGGGGGCCGGGGACAGATACGCAGTATTTT. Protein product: CASSGDRGPGTDTQYF.